A single sample is the source of the 28 T cell receptor beta chains below, sequenced in a study of T cell repertoires in cytomegalovirus infection. In TCRdb, the reads were re-called with MiXCR into one record per CDR3 protein. Of 300,000 to 400,000 distinct CDR3 sequences in the sample, more than 8% were seen once. Sequencing was done on a sample of PBMCs. Every receptor here comes from a human donor in good health (CMV status not recorded). Some clones in this sample may be carry-over from other donors' samples.

This clonotype occurred many times. The V and J genes are TRBV12-3 or TRBV12-4 and TRBJ2-3, with TRBD2 matching over 9 bases. Unmatched junction bases numbered 7, after V lost 1 base and J lost 8 bases. The CDR3 has 15 residues. The CDR3 reads CASSLVSGGSGTQYF. The CDR3 DNA follows: TGTGCCAGCAGTTTAGTTAGCGGGGGCTCGGGTACGCAGTATTTT.

The CDR3 loop is CASSLHPVGTGLLFGYTF. The CDR3, as DNA: TGTGCCAGCAGTTTACATCCCGTTGGGACAGGGCTTTTGTTCGGCTACACCTTC. This chain links TRBV27 with TRBJ1-2, with 9 nucleotides matching TRBD1. The length of the CDR3 is 18 residues. After removal of 2 bases from V and 8 bases from J, the junction contained 18 bases not matched to a gene. CDR1 and CDR2 from the germline V gene are MNHEY and SMNVEV (reference sequence).

The rearrangement joins TRBV6-2 or TRBV6-3 to TRBJ2-1, with 12 positions matching TRBD2. CDR3 length: 18 amino acids. J gave up 8 bases and V 6 bases, and 17 bases lay outside the gene matches. Germline V gene lookup returns CDR1 MNHEY and CDR2 SVGEGT. CDR3 bases: TGTGCCAGCAGCCACCTACTCGGACTAGCGGGATCGGAGGATGAGCAGTTCTTC. Translating gives CASSHLLGLAGSEDEQFF.

The CDR3 region is CSVSRQLNEKLFF. Here the CDR3 DNA reads TGCAGCGTTAGTCGACAGCTTAATGAAAAACTGTTTTTT. The chain has TRBV29-1 and TRBJ1-4, with a weak D call TRBD1 (5 bases). The V gene's germline CDR1 is SQVTM and CDR2 ANQGSEA. Deletions cut 5 bases from V and 4 bases from J, with 11 bases between. This CDR3 comprises 13 residues.

About this clonotype itself: Compared with germline, one end of the junction differs, possibly owing to a read error. The chain joins TRBV25-1 to TRBJ2-7; no clear D gene. This CDR3 has 11 residues. CDR1 MGHDK and CDR2 SYGVNS come from the germline V gene. This chain's CDR3 is CASSEIDERYF. The CDR3 bases are TGTGCCAGCAGTGAAATAGACGAGCGGTACTTC.

The sample holds many counts of this clonotype. The chain employs TRBV7-2 and TRBJ1-1, with 7 bases lining up with TRBD1. J was trimmed by 6 bases and V by 5 bases; bases with no gene match: 12. Germline loops: CDR1 SGHTA, CDR2 FQGNSA. This CDR3 region has 15 residues. CDR3 DNA sequence: TGTGCCAGCAGCCGACAATCGGGACAGATATCTGAAGCTTTCTTT. Translated: CASSRQSGQISEAFF.

The chain carries TRBV6-5 and TRBJ1-5; D is perhaps TRBD1 (5 bases). Germline loops: CDR1 MNHEY, CDR2 SVGAGI. CDR3 length: 14 residues. The V end was cut by 4 bases, the J end by 6 bases, with 13 bases between. The CDR3 reads CASSLTVGSQPQHF. As DNA, the CDR3 is TGTGCCAGCAGTTTGACAGTAGGGTCTCAGCCCCAGCATTTT.

This clonotype was recorded many times. The chain links TRBV5-1 to TRBJ2-7; TRBD1 aligns across 7 bases. Germline V gene lookup returns CDR1 SGHRS and CDR2 YFSETQ. This CDR3 spans 15 amino acids. The V and J ends lost 4 bases and 6 bases, in that order; junction bases with no gene match: 13. CDR3 amino acids: CASSARQGTTGEQYF. DNA of the CDR3: TGCGCCAGCAGCGCACGACAGGGTACGACGGGCGAGCAGTACTTC.

The chain recombines TRBV6-2 or TRBV6-3 with TRBJ2-7, with 11 positions matching TRBD2. This CDR3 has 15 amino acids. J was trimmed by 4 bases and V by 6 bases; bases with no gene match: 8. The germline CDR1 and CDR2 sequences are MNHEY and SVGEGT. The CDR3 loop reads CASSWRLAGRYEQYF. The CDR3 DNA reads as TGTGCCAGCAGCTGGAGACTAGCGGGAAGGTACGAGCAGTACTTC.

This chain uses TRBV7-9 with TRBJ1-6; TRBD1 aligns across 9 bases. Losses at the gene ends were 2 bases for V and 7 bases for J; bases not matched to a gene: 9. The CDR3 extends over 17 amino acids. Germline V gene sequence: CDR1 SEHNR, CDR2 FQNEAQ (reference sequence). Here the CDR3 DNA reads TGTGCCAGCAGCTTACGTCCGATCGGACAGGGGAATTCACCCCTCCACTTT. Translation gives CASSLRPIGQGNSPLHF.

This chain connects TRBV3-1 to TRBJ2-1; TRBD2 aligns across 9 bases. The CDR3 is 15 amino acids. Germline loops: CDR1 LGHDT, CDR2 YNNKEL (reference sequence). J was trimmed by 6 bases and V by 1 base; bases with no gene match: 4. Written as DNA, the CDR3 is TGTGCCAGCAGCCAAGGGAGGGGACTAGCCAATGAGCAGTTCTTC. Protein: CASSQGRGLANEQFF.

There are many counts of this clonotype. V is TRBV7-2 and J is TRBJ2-2; D call uncertain. Trimming cost V 0 bases and J 5 bases, with 7 bases left between them. Germline V lookup: CDR1 SGHTA, CDR2 FQGNSA. The CDR3 has 14 amino acids. The CDR3 sequence is CASSLAGLTGELFF. The CDR3 nucleotides read TGTGCCAGCAGCTTAGCGGGCCTGACCGGGGAGCTGTTTTTT.

This clonotype has ten or more counts. CDR3 in DNA: TGTGCCAGCAGCCCGGGACATGGAGACCCTGAAGCTTTCTTT. It encodes CASSPGHGDPEAFF. The rearrangement uses TRBV7-2 and TRBJ1-1; weak D call: TRBD1 (6 bases). Deletions cut 5 bases from V and 6 bases from J, with 16 bases between. This CDR3 has 14 amino acids. Germline V CDR1 and CDR2: SGHTA, FQGNSA.

This clonotype was seen at least ten times. This chain connects TRBV6-2 or TRBV6-3 to TRBJ2-2, with D possibly being TRBD2 (6 bases). Trimming shortened V by 5 bases and J by 0 bases, and 16 bases separated the two germline ends. The germline gives CDR1 MNHEY, CDR2 SVGEGT. The length of the CDR3 is 17 residues. CDR3 bases: TGTGCCAGCAGTAACCCGGGGGTAGCGGCGAACACCGGGGAGCTGTTTTTT. This encodes CASSNPGVAANTGELFF.

The V gene is TRBV7-8, the J gene TRBJ2-3, with TRBD1 as a possible D gene (6 bases). There are 16 residues in the CDR3. V was pared by 1 base and J by 2 bases, with 13 bases between. CDR1 and CDR2 (germline): SGHVS, FQNEAQ. CDR3 nucleotides: TGTGCCAGCAGCTTAGTGGTGGACAGAGTCACAGATACGCAGTATTTT. Its protein is CASSLVVDRVTDTQYF.

This clonotype showed up just a few times. The CDR3 sequence: CASAHFERASYTQYF. CDR3 coding DNA: TGCGCCAGCGCCCATTTTGAGCGGGCTTCTTATACGCAGTATTTT. The rearrangement uses TRBV5-1 and TRBJ2-3; D perhaps matches TRBD2 (6 bases). The V and J ends lost 7 bases and 7 bases respectively, with 22 bases between them. Germline V lookup: CDR1 SGHRS, CDR2 YFSETQ. This CDR3 is 15 amino acids long.

J is TRBJ2-2 and V is TRBV7-8; TRBD2 aligns across 7 bases. The CDR3 has 16 residues. CDR1 is SGHVS, CDR2 FQNEAQ, per germline. V dropped 8 bases and J dropped 5; count of bases not matched to a gene: 14. For the CDR3, the DNA is TGTGCCAGCCTTGGGAACAGCGGGGTCCGGACCGGGGAGCTGTTTTTT. Translating gives CASLGNSGVRTGELFF. The whole variable domain, remainder taken from reference TRBV7-8 and TRBJ2-2, is GAGVSQSPRYKVAKRGQDVALRCDPISGHVSLFWYQQALGQGPEFLTYFQNEAQLDKSGLPSDRFFAERPEGSVSTLKIQRTQQEDSAVYLCASLGNSGVRTGELFFGEGSRLTVL.

This clonotype came up a few times. The chain couples TRBV27 to TRBJ2-1; D gene uncertain. The CDR3 consists of 16 residues. Looked up from germline, CDR1 is MNHEY and CDR2 is SMNVEV (reference sequence). Deletions cut 0 bases from V and 4 bases from J, with 13 bases between. The CDR3: CASSLSGEVPYNEQFF. CDR3 in DNA: TGTGCCAGCAGTTTATCTGGGGAAGTCCCTTACAATGAGCAGTTCTTC.

J is TRBJ1-5 and V is TRBV30; 10 bases fit TRBD1. The V and J ends lost 0 bases and 9 bases, in that order; junction bases with no gene match: 5. Germline loops: CDR1 GTSNPN, CDR2 SVGIG (reference sequence). The CDR3 has 14 amino acids. This chain's CDR3 is CAWSVPGQGPPQHF. The CDR3 nucleotides read TGTGCCTGGAGTGTACCGGGACAGGGGCCGCCCCAGCATTTT. The variable domain in full, with the rest retrieved from reference TRBV30 and TRBJ1-5, is SQTIHQWPATLVQPVGSPLSLECTVEGTSNPNLYWYRQAAGRGLQLLFYSVGIGQISSEVPQNLSASRPQDRQFILSSKKLLLSDSGFYLCAWSVPGQGPPQHFGDGTRLSIL.

J is TRBJ2-3 and V is TRBV2, with 8 bases aligning to TRBD2. V lost 1 base to trimming and J lost 2 bases; unmatched junction nucleotides: 14. CDR1 and CDR2 (germline): SNHLY, FYNNEI. CDR3 length: 19 residues. In DNA, the CDR3 is TGTGCCAGCAGTGAAGGACGGGCGGCGGGAGGTTCATCCACAGATACGCAGTATTTT. Its translation is CASSEGRAAGGSSTDTQYF.

This chain joins TRBV20-1 and TRBJ1-5; D might be TRBD1 (6 bases). The V gene's germline CDR1 is DFQATT and CDR2 SNEGSKA (reference sequence). V lost 3 bases, J lost 5 bases, and 20 bases lay in between. This CDR3 has 16 amino acids. For the CDR3, the DNA is TGCAGTGCTAGGGGGCGCGGGGGCCGTTTTGATCAGCCCCAGCATTTT. Its protein product is CSARGRGGRFDQPQHF.

This clonotype was observed a handful of times. The V call is TRBV12-3 or TRBV12-4, the J call TRBJ1-6; possible D gene TRBD1, 6 bases. Trimming cost V 1 base and J 7 bases, with 11 bases left between them. The CDR3 covers 15 residues. CDR3 protein: CASSLDGRGNSPLHF. Written as DNA, the CDR3 is TGTGCCAGCAGTTTAGATGGCAGGGGAAATTCACCCCTCCACTTT.

The chain carries TRBV12-3 or TRBV12-4 and TRBJ1-6; tentative D call: TRBD1 (5 bases). CDR3 size: 14 residues. Trimming shortened V by 6 bases and J by 4 bases, and 10 bases separated the two germline ends. The CDR3 bases are TGTGCCAGCAGAAGACAGCCTTATAATTCACCCCTCCACTTT. It yields the protein CASRRQPYNSPLHF.

This clonotype was detected many times. The V call is TRBV29-1, the J call TRBJ2-6; D possibly corresponds to TRBD2 (7 bases). This CDR3 is 15 amino acids long. Germline V gene lookup returns CDR1 SQVTM and CDR2 ANQGSEA. V shed 7 bases and J shed 4 bases, with 17 bases lying between them. CDR3 bases: TGCAGCGCAGAGGGGGGGACGGGGGGGGCCAACGTCCTGACTTTC. It encodes CSAEGGTGGANVLTF. Full variable domain (outside the CDR3, taken from reference TRBV29-1 and TRBJ2-6): SAVISQKPSRDICQRGTSLTIQCQVDSQVTMMFWYRQQPGQSLTLIATANQGSEATYESGFVIDKFPISRPNLTFSTLTVSNMSPEDSSIYLCSAEGGTGGANVLTFGAGSRLTVL.

The CDR3 region has the DNA TGTGCCAGTAGGACAAAGGGTGAAGCTTTCTTT. Translating it yields CASRTKGEAFF. This chain links TRBV19 with TRBJ1-1; D is unresolved. CDR1 and CDR2 from the germline V gene are LNHDA and SQIVND (reference sequence). V lost 6 bases and J 7 bases, leaving 9 bases between the germline ends. The CDR3 covers 11 residues.

This clonotype was observed many times. The CDR3 loop is CASVELGTLLYYEQYF. The CDR3 coding sequence is TGTGCCAGCGTCGAGCTTGGTACCCTTCTCTACTACGAGCAGTACTTC. The V and J genes are TRBV2 and TRBJ2-7, with D hard to call. Trimming cost V 8 bases and J 3 bases, with 23 bases left between them. The CDR3 runs to 16 residues. Per the germline V gene, CDR1 is SNHLY and CDR2 is FYNNEI.

This clonotype was counted only a few times. This chain connects TRBV3-1 to TRBJ1-5; D unclear. CDR3 size: 16 residues. Germline-derived CDR1 and CDR2 are LGHDT and YNNKEL (reference sequence). V lost 6 bases to trimming and J lost 1 base, with 16 bases between them. In DNA, the CDR3 is TGTGCCAGCAGTCCATCCTGGATAAGGAGCAATCAGCCCCAGCATTTT. Amino acids: CASSPSWIRSNQPQHF.

This clonotype was seen at least ten times. V usage is TRBV30 and J usage is TRBJ1-2; D might be TRBD1 (5 bases). The CDR3 length is 12 residues. Trimming pared 7 bases from V and 7 bases from J, leaving 16 bases between. In germline, CDR1 is GTSNPN, CDR2 SVGIG (reference sequence). The CDR3 DNA is TGTGCCTCTCAGGGACGGATATCTGGCTACACCTTC. This sequence encodes CASQGRISGYTF.